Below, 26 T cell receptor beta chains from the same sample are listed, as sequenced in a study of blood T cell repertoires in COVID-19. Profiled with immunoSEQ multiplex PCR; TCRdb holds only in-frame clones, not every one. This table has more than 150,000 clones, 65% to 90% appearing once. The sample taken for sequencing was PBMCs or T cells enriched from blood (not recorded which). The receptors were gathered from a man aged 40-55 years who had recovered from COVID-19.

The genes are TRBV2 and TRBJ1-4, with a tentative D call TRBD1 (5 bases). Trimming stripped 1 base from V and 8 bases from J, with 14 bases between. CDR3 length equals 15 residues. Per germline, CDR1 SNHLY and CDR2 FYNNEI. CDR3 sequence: CASSEVGRAAEKLFF. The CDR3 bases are TGTGCCAGCAGTGAAGTGGGCAGGGCAGCGGAAAAACTGTTTTTT.

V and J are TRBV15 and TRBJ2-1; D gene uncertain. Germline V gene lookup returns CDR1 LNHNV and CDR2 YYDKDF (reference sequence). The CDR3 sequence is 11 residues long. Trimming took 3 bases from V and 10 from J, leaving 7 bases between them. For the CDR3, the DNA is TGTGCCACCAGCAGGACAACGGAGCAGTTCTTC. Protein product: CATSRTTEQFF. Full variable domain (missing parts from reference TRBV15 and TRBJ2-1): DAMVIQNPRYQVTQFGKPVTLSCSQTLNHNVMYWYQQKSSQAPKLLFHYYDKDFNNEADTPDNFQSRRPNTSFCFLDIRSPGLGDTAMYLCATSRTTEQFFGPGTRLTVL.

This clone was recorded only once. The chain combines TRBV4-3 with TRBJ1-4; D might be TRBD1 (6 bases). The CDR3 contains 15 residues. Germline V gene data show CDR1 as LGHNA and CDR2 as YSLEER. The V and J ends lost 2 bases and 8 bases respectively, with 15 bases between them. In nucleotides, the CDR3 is TGCGCCAGCAGCCAATACGACGGGACACCCGAAAAACTGTTTTTT. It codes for CASSQYDGTPEKLFF.

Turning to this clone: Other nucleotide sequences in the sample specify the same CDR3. The CDR3 protein is CASSPGGAEETQYF. DNA of the CDR3: TGCGCCAGCAGCCCCGGGGGGGCGGAGGAGACCCAGTACTTC. The chain is built from TRBV5-1 and TRBJ2-5, with 8 bases aligning to TRBD2. Germline lookup yields CDR1 SGHRS and CDR2 YFSETQ. The CDR3 loop spans 14 amino acids. V dropped 4 bases and J dropped 5; count of bases not matched to a gene: 7. The full variable domain, its missing parts supplied by reference TRBV5-1 and TRBJ2-5, is KAGVTQTPRYLIKTRGQQVTLSCSPISGHRSVSWYQQTPGQGLQFLFEYFSETQRNKGNFPGRFSGRQFSNSRSEMNVSTLELGDSALYLCASSPGGAEETQYFGPGTRLLVL.

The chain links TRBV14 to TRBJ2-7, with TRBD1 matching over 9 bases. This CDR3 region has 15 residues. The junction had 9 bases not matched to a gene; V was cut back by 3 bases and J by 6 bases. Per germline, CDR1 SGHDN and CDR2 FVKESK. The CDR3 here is CASSHFDRGVAEQYF. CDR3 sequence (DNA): TGTGCCAGCAGCCACTTCGACAGGGGGGTAGCCGAGCAGTACTTC. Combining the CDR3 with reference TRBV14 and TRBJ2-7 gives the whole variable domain EAGVTQFPSHSVIEKGQTVTLRCDPISGHDNLYWYRRVMGKEIKFLLHFVKESKQDESGMPNNRFLAERTGGTYSTLKVQPAELEDSGVYFCASSHFDRGVAEQYFGPGTRLTVT.

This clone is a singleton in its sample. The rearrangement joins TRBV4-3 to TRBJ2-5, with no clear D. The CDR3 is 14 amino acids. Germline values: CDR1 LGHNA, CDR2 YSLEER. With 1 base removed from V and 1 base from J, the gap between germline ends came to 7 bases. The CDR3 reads CASSQGQTQETQYF. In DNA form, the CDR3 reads TGCGCCAGCAGCCAAGGGCAAACCCAAGAGACCCAGTACTTC.

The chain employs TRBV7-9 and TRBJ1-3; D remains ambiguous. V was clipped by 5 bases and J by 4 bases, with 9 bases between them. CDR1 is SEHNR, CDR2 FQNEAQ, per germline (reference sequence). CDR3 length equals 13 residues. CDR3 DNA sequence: TGTGCCAGCAGCCATCCACTCGGAAACACCATATATTTT. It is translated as CASSHPLGNTIYF.

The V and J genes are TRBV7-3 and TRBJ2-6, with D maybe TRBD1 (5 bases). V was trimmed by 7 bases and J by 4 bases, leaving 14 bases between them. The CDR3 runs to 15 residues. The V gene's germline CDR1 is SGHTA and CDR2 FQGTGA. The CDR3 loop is CASTLGAPGANVLTF. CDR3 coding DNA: TGTGCCAGCACGCTTGGGGCGCCAGGGGCCAACGTCCTGACTTTC.

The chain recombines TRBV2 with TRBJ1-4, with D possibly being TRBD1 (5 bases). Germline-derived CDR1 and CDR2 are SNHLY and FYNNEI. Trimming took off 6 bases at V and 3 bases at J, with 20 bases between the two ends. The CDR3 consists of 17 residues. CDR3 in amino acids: CASSQGDSPAANEKLFF. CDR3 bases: TGTGCCAGCAGCCAAGGGGACTCCCCGGCGGCTAATGAAAAACTGTTTTTT.

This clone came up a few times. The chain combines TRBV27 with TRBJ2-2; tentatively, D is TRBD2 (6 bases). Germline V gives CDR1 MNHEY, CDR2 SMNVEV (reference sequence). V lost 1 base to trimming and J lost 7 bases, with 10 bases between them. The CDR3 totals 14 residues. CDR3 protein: CASSLYGGDGELFF. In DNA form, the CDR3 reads TGTGCCAGCAGTTTATATGGCGGGGACGGGGAGCTGTTTTTT.

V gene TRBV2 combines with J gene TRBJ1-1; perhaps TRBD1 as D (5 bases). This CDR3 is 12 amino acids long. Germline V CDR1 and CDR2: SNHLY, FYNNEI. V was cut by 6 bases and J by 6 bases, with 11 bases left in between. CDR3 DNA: TGTGCCAGCAGGGGGGAGGTCGCTGAAGCTTTCTTT. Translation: CASRGEVAEAFF. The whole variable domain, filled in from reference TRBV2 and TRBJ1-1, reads EPEVTQTPSHQVTQMGQEVILRCVPISNHLYFYWYRQILGQKVEFLVSFYNNEISEKSEIFDDQFSVERPDGSNFTLKIRSTKLEDSAMYFCASRGEVAEAFFGQGTRLTVV.

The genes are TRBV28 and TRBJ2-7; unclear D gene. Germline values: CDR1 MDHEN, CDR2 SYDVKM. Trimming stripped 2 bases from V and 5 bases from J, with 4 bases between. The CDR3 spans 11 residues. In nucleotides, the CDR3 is TGTGCCAGCAGTTTAGCGCACGAGCAGTACTTC. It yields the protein CASSLAHEQYF.

CDR3 in amino acids: CASSKASPVPFTYEQYF. DNA of the CDR3: TGTGCCAGCAGCAAAGCATCCCCAGTACCCTTTACGTACGAGCAGTACTTC. The genes are TRBV21-1 and TRBJ2-7; TRBD1 is the table's D call, not checked against the DNA. TRBV21-1 is recorded as a pseudogene. The CDR3 covers 17 residues.

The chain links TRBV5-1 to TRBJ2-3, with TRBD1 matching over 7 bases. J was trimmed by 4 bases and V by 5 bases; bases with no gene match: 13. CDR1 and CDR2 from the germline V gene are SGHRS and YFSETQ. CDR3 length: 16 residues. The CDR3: CASRIRDRGFSDTQYF. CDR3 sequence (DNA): TGCGCCAGCAGGATCCGGGACAGAGGGTTCTCAGATACGCAGTATTTT.

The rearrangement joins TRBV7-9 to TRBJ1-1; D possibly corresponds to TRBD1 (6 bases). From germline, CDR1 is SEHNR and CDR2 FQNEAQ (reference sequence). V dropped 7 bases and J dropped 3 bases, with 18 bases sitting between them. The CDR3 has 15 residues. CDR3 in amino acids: CASILTSTGYTEAFF. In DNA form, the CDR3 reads TGTGCCAGCATCCTAACCTCTACAGGGTACACTGAAGCTTTCTTT.

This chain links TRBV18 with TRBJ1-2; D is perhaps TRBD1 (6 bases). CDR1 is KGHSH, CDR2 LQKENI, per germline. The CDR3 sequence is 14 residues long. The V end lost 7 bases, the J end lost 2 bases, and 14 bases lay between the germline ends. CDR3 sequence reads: CASCMDRSNYGYTF. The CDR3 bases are TGTGCCAGCTGTATGGACAGATCCAACTATGGCTACACCTTC.

Here the CDR3 reads CASSLSAGGSWEQYV. As DNA, the CDR3 is TGTGCCAGCAGCCTCTCAGCGGGAGGCTCGTGGGAGCAGTACGTC. The chain has TRBV7-2 and TRBJ2-7, with TRBD2 matching over 9 bases. CDR1 and CDR2 from the germline V gene are SGHTA and FQGNSA. V shed 5 bases and J 7 bases; nucleotides not matched to a gene: 12. The CDR3 sequence is 15 residues long.

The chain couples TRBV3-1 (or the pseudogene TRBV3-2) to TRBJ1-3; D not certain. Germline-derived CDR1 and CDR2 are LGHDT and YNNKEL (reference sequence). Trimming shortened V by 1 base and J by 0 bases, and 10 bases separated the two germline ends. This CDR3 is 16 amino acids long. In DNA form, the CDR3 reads TGTGCCAGCAGCCAAGTATGGAGGGACTCTGGAAACACCATATATTTT. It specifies CASSQVWRDSGNTIYF.

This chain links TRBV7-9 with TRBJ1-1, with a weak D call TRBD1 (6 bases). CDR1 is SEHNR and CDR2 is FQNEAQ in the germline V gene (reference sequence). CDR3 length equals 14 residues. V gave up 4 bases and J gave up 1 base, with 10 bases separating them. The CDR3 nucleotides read TGTGCCAGCAGCTCACTGACAGGGAACACTGAAGCTTTCTTT. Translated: CASSSLTGNTEAFF.

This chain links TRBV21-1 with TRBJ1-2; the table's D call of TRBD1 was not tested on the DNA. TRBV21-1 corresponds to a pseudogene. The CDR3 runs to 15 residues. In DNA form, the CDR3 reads TGTGCCAGCAGCGCTCCGGGACAGACTCTATATGGCTACACCTTC. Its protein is CASSAPGQTLYGYTF.

The chain's CDR3 is CASSYSISGETYEQYF. The CDR3 DNA follows: TGTGCCAGCAGTTACTCGATCAGCGGGGAAACCTACGAGCAGTACTTC. V usage is TRBV6-5 and J usage is TRBJ2-7; 7 bases line up with TRBD2. The CDR3 sequence is 16 residues long. The germline gives CDR1 MNHEY, CDR2 SVGAGI. The trim removed 0 bases at V and 2 bases at J, leaving 7 bases unmatched.

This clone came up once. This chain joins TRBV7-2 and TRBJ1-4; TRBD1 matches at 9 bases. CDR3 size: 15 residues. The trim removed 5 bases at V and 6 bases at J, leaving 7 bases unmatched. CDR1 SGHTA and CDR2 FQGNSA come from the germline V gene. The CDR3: CASSRDRDRDEKLFF. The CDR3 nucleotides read TGTGCCAGCAGCAGAGACCGGGACAGGGATGAAAAACTGTTTTTT.

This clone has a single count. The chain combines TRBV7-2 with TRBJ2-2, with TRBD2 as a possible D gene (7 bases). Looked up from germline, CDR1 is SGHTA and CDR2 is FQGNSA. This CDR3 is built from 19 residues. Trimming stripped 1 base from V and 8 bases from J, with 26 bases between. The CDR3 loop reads CASSLGPFAGAGSRGELFF. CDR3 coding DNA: TGTGCCAGCAGCTTAGGTCCCTTTGCGGGGGCCGGTAGTCGAGGGGAGCTGTTTTTT.

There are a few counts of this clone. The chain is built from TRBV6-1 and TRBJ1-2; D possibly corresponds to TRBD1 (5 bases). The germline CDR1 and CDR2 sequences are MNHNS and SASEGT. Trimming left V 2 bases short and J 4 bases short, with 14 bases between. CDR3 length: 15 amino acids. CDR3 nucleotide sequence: TGTGCCAGCAGTGAATGGGAGGGGCTAGGCTATGGCTACACCTTC. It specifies CASSEWEGLGYGYTF.

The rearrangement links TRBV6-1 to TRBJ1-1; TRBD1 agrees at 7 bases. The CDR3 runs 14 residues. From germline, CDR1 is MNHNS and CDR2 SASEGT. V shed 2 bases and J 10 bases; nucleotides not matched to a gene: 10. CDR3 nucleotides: TGTGCCAGCAGTGAAACAGGACAGGTTCCAGGAGCTTTCTTT. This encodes CASSETGQVPGAFF.

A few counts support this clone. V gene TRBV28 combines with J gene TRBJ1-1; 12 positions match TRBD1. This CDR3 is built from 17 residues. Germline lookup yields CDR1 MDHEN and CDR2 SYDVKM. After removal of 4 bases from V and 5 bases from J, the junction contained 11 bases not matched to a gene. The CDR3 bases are TGTGCCAGCAGTTCGCCGGGACAGGGGGCAGGGAGGACTGAAGCTTTCTTT. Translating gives CASSSPGQGAGRTEAFF.